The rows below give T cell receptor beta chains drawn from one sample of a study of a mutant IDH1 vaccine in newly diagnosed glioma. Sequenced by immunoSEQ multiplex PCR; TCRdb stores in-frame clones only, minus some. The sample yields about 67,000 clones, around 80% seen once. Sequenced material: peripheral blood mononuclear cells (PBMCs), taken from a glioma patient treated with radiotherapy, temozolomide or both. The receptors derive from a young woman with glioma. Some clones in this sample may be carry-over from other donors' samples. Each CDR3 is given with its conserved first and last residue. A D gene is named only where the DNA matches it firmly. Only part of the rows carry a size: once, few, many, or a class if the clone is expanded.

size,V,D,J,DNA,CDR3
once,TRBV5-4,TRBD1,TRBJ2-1,TGTGCCAGCAGCCCGGGACAGAACTCCTACAATGAGCAGTTCTTC,CASSPGQNSYNEQFF
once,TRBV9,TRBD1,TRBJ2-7,TGTGCCAGCAGCGTCCATTGGGGTGGACAGGGGAGCGAGCAGTACTTC,CASSVHWGGQGSEQYF
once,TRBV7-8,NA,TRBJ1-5,TGTGCCAGCAGCTTAGGGGTCCCCAATAGCAATCAGCCCCAGCATTTT,CASSLGVPNSNQPQHF
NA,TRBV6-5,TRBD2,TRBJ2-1,TGTGCCACCAGACTAGCGACCTACAATGAGCAGTTCTTC,CATRLATYNEQFF
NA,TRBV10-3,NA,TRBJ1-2,TGTGCCATCAGTGACCAGAGAGCTAGGGATCCTGGCTACACCTTC,CAISDQRARDPGYTF
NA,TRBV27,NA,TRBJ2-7,TGTGCCAGCAGTCTTCGAATGGGGGGCTACGAGCAGTACTTC,CASSLRMGGYEQYF
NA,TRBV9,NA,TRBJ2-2,TGTGCCAGCAGCGTGGGGGGGCTGACCACCGGGGAGCTGTTTTTT,CASSVGGLTTGELFF
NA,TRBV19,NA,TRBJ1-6,TGTGCCAGTAGTATATTGGTCGTCGCAGGTGGCTCACCCCTCCACTTT,CASSILVVAGGSPLHF
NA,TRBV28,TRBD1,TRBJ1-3,TGTGCCAGCAGTTTGACAGGGGTAGGAAACACCATATATTTT,CASSLTGVGNTIYF
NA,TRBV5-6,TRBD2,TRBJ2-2,TGTGCCAGCAGCTCACCTGCTAGCGGGGGGACCACCGGGGAGCTGTTTTTT,CASSSPASGGTTGELFF
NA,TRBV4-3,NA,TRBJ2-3,TGCGCCAGCAGCCAAGGAAGCACAGATACGCAGTATTTT,CASSQGSTDTQYF
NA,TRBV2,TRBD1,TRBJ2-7,TGTGCCAGCAGCCCCGTTCGGACAGGGAGCTACGAGCAGTACTTC,CASSPVRTGSYEQYF
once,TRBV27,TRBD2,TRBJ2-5,TGTGCCAGCAGTTTCGCGGGGGGTGAGACCCAGTACTTC,CASSFAGGETQYF
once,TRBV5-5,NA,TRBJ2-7,TGTGCCAGCAGCTTCGGGCCAACGCTCGAGCAGTACTTC,CASSFGPTLEQYF
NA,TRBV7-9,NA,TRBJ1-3,TGTGCCAGCAGCTTGGCTCAGGCCGTGGGTGGAAACACCATATATTTT,CASSLAQAVGGNTIYF
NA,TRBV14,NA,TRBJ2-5,TGTGCCAGCAGCGGACTAGGGGGCGCGGGGACCCAGTACTTC,CASSGLGGAGTQYF
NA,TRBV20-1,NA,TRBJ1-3,TGCAGTGCTAGCGAGGGAAACACCATATATTTT,CSASEGNTIYF
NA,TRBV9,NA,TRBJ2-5,TGTGCCGCGGGAGAGACCCAGTACTTC,CAAGETQYF
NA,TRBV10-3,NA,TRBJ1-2,TGTGCCATCAGTGAGTCGGGGGTTACTAACTATGGCTACACCTTC,CAISESGVTNYGYTF
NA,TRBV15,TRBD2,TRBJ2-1,TGTGCCACCAGCTTGTTAGCGGGAAAGGGCAATGAGCAGTTCTTC,CATSLLAGKGNEQFF
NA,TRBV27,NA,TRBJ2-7,TGTGCCAGCGTTGGGGACTCTTTCGGCGAGCAGTACTTC,CASVGDSFGEQYF
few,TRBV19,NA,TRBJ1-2,TGTGCCAGTAGTATTAGTGCAGACGGCTATGGCTACACCTTC,CASSISADGYGYTF
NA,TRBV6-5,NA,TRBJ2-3,TGTGCCAGCAGCCTGACCTGGACCACAGATACGCAGTATTTT,CASSLTWTTDTQYF
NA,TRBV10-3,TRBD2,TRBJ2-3,TGTGCCATCAGTCCCCAGACTAGCGGGAGATGGTTCACAGATACGCAGTATTTT,CAISPQTSGRWFTDTQYF
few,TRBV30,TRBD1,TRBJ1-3,TGTGCCTGGAGTGTCGAAGGGACAGCCCCTGGAAACACCATATATTTT,CAWSVEGTAPGNTIYF
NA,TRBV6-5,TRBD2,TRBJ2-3,TGTGCCAGCAGCTTAGCGGGGGGTGGTGATACGCAGTATTTT,CASSLAGGGDTQYF
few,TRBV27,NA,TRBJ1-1,TGTGCCAGCATAACATCCAGAAGGGGTGGCACTGAAGCTTTCTTT,CASITSRRGGTEAFF
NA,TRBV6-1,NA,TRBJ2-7,TGTGCCAGCAGTGAGGGGGTAGCAAGCCCTAACGAGCAGTACTTC,CASSEGVASPNEQYF
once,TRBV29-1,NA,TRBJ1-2,TGCAGCGTTGCTCGAGGGTATGGCTACACCTTC,CSVARGYGYTF
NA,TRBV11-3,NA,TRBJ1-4,TGTGCCAGCAGCTACCGCGGGGGGCTAGGAGAAAAACTGTTTTTT,CASSYRGGLGEKLFF
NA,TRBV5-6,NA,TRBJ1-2,TGTGCCAGCAGCCTAGGGACCTGGGCTATCTATGGCTACACCTTC,CASSLGTWAIYGYTF
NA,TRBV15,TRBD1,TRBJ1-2,TGTGCCACCAGCAGGGGAGGGGGCACTAACTATGGCTACACCTTC,CATSRGGGTNYGYTF
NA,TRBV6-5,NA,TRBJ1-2,TGTGCCAGCAAAAACACGTACTATGGCTACACCTTC,CASKNTYYGYTF
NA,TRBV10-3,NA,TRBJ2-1,TGTGCCATCAGCCCGGGGAGACCGGATGAGCAGTTCTTC,CAISPGRPDEQFF
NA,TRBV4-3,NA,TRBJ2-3,TGCGCCAGCAGCCAAGGGACTAGCACAGATACGCAGTATTTT,CASSQGTSTDTQYF
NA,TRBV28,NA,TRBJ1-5,TGTGCCAGCAGTTTGCAGACAGGTGGACTCAGATTCAATCAGCCCCAGCATTTT,CASSLQTGGLRFNQPQHF
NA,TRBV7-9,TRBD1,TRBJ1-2,TGTGCCAGCAGCAGGACAGGGGAATATGGCTACACCTTC,CASSRTGEYGYTF
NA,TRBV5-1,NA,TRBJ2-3,TGCGCCAGCAGCAAACTAGCTGGCACAGATACGCAGTATTTT,CASSKLAGTDTQYF
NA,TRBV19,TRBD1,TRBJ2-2,TGTGCCAGTAGGCCGGGACAGGGGGTCAACACCGGGGAGCTGTTTTTT,CASRPGQGVNTGELFF
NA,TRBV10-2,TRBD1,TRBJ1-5,TGCGCCAGCAGCGGAGGTCAGGGGGCTAGCAATCAGCCCCAGCATTTT,CASSGGQGASNQPQHF
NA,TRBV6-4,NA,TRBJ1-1,TGTGCCAGCGGGACTAAGACCAACACTGAAGCTTTCTTT,CASGTKTNTEAFF
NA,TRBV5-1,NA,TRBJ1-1,TGCGCCAGCAGCAACGCTCCCGGGGCAAGGAACACTGAAGCTTTCTTT,CASSNAPGARNTEAFF
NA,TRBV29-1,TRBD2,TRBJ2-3,TGCAGCGTTGAGAGCGGGGGGGTCGATACGCAGTATTTT,CSVESGGVDTQYF
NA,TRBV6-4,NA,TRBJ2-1,TGTGCCAGCAGCCGAAACCAGGGGGGTGAGCAGTTCTTC,CASSRNQGGEQFF
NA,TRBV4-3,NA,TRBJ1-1,TGCGCCAGCAGCCGACGGATAAACACTGAAGCTTTCTTT,CASSRRINTEAFF
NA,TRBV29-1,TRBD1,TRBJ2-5,TGCAGCGTTTCCCCGACAGGGGTCGGAGAGACCCAGTACTTC,CSVSPTGVGETQYF
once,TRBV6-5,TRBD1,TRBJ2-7,TGTGCCAGCAGTTATACCCGGACAGGTCCCGAGCAGTACTTC,CASSYTRTGPEQYF
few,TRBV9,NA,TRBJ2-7,TGTGCCAGCAGCGTAGGGACCCTTAGTATGGGCGAGCAGTACTTC,CASSVGTLSMGEQYF
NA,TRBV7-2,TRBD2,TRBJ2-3,TGTGCCAGCACCGAACTCAGCGGGGGGGCCTCAGATACGCAGTATTTT,CASTELSGGASDTQYF
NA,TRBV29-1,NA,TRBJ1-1,TGCAGCGTTGAAGATCGAAGGTCGGCAGAACTTATGAACACTGAAGCTTTCTTT,CSVEDRRSAELMNTEAFF
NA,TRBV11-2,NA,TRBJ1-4,TGTGCCAGCAGCTCTCTTAGGGGGGGCCGGGGTTGGAAACTGTTTTTT,CASSSLRGGRGWKLFF
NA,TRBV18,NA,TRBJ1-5,TGTGCCAGCTCATTGGAGGCGGCGGGCAATCAGCCCCAGCATTTT,CASSLEAAGNQPQHF
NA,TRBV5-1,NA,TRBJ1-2,TGCGCCAGCAGCGGGGGCCAAGCTAACTATGGCTACACCTTC,CASSGGQANYGYTF